The sequence of this T cell receptor beta chain was determined in a study of vaccination effects on CD4 cells after COVID-19. Study in general: The vaccine given was either BNT162b2 or mRNA-1273, in two doses.

Sequencing used immunoSEQ multiplex PCR; TCRdb keeps in-frame clones, though not all of them. The sample consists of under 50,000 clones, approximately 80% of them appearing once. Following culture for more than 9 days, CD4+ T cells were isolated. Note on this clone: Its antigen remains unknown.

This sample comprised CD4+ T cells from PBMCs cultured without peptide, obtained before COVID-19 vaccination. The source of this sequence is a human donor who had a prior SARS-CoV-2 infection.

CDR3 in amino acids: CAISESRGGSTEAFF. Here the CDR3 DNA reads TGTGCCATCAGTGAGTCGCGGGGGGGTAGCACTGAAGCTTTCTTT. The chain combines TRBV10-3 with TRBJ1-1; D possibly corresponds to TRBD1 (5 bases). The CDR3 runs 15 residues. The germline CDR1 and CDR2 sequences are ENHRY and SYGVKD. Trimming left V 0 bases short and J 4 bases short, with 12 bases between.